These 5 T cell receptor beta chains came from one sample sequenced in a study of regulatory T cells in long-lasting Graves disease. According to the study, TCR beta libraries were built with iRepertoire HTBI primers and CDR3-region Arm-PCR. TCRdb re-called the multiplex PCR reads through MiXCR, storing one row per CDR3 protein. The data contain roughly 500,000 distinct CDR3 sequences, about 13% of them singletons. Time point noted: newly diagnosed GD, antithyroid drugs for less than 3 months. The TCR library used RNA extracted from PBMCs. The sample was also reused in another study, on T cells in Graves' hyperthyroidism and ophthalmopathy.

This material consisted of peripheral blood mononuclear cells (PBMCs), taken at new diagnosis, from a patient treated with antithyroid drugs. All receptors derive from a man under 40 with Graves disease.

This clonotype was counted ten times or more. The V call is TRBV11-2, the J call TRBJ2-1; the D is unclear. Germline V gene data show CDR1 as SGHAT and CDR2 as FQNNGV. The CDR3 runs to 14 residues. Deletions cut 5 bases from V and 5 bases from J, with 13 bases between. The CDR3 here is CASSPRNTHNEQFF. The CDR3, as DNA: TGTGCCAGCAGCCCAAGAAATACCCACAATGAGCAGTTCTTC.

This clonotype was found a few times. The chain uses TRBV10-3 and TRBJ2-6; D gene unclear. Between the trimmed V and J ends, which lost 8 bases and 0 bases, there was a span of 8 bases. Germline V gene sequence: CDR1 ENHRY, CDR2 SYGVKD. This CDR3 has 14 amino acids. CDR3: CAILRASGANVLTF. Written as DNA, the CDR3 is TGTGCCATCCTCCGGGCCTCTGGGGCCAACGTCCTGACTTTC.

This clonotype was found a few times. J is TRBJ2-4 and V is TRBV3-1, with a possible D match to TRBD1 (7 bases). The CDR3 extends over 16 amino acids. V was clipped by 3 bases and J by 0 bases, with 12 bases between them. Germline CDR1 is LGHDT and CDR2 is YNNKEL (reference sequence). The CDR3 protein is CASSQAGTVAKNIQYF. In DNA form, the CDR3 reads TGTGCCAGCAGCCAGGCGGGGACAGTAGCCAAAAACATTCAGTACTTC.

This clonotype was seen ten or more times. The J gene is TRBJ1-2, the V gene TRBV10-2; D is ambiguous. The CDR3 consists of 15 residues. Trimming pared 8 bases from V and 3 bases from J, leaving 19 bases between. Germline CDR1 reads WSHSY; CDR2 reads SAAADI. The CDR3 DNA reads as TGCGCCAGCGGCCCGCGGCAGGACCTCGACTATGGCTACACCTTC. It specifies CASGPRQDLDYGYTF.

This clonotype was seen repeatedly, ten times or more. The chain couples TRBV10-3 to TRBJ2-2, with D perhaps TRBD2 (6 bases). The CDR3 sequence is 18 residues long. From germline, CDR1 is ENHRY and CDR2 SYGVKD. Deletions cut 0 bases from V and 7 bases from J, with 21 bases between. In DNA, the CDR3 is TGTGCCATCAGTGAGTCGACCTACTATGGAGGGACCGGCGGGGAGCTGTTTTTT. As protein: CAISESTYYGGTGGELFF.